Listed below are T cell receptor beta chains from one sample, sequenced in a study of cytomegalovirus exposure and HLA in healthy donors. Produced via immunoSEQ multiplex PCR; TCRdb's table is partial and in-frame only. The sample has about 150,000 clones, about 75% seen once. The sample consisted of PBMCs. Receptor source: a man in his sixties in good health and CMV-seronegative. CDR3s leave out the opening cysteine and the closing phenylalanine or tryptophan.

j_call v_call cdr3_aa
TRBJ2-7 TRBV9 ASSVVPSVTYEQY
TRBJ2-5 TRBV11-1 ASSLGDSQETQY
TRBJ2-1 TRBV11-2 ASSPSLVGEQF
TRBJ2-1 TRBV7-3 ASSRGPVGSIDNEQF
TRBJ2-7 TRBV18 ASSPSSGAPTTGEQY
TRBJ2-3 TRBV28 ATGGGTDTQY
TRBJ2-3 TRBV29-1 SVEAQGGTDTQY
TRBJ1-2 TRBV6-6 ASSYQTGYGYT
TRBJ2-2 TRBV5-1 ASSLTGNTGELF
TRBJ1-2 TRBV27 ASSLGGIYNYGYT
TRBJ2-2 TRBV7-2 ASSPLAGGLELF
TRBJ2-1 TRBV28 ASSPLGTSSGNEQF
TRBJ1-1 TRBV7-7 ASSQGQNTEAF
TRBJ2-1 TRBV28 ASSFGSLYIEQF
TRBJ2-7 TRBV10-2 ASSESVAGVVYEQY
TRBJ1-5 TRBV28 ASSFSSSGPNQPQH
TRBJ1-1 TRBV29-1 SGWDRSAEAF
TRBJ1-2 TRBV20-1 SATTPTA
TRBJ2-5 TRBV2 ASSDVATGTPN
TRBJ2-2 TRBV29-1 SVGLARGELF
TRBJ2-7 TRBV7-2 ASSQPGGEGEQY
TRBJ1-2 TRBV18 ASSPGQGRGYP
TRBJ2-7 TRBV18 ASSPGTGAEQY
TRBJ2-7 TRBV21-1 ASSKEASGEKEQY
TRBJ2-5 TRBV29-1 SVDGGDQETQY
TRBJ2-2 TRBV4-1 ASSQGGGEGTGELF
TRBJ1-5 TRBV28 ASSFWTGESNQPQH
TRBJ1-1 TRBV21-1 EGTGIGRRAF
TRBJ1-4 TRBV28 ASSLPQWTGRGEKLF
TRBJ2-7 TRBV23-1 ASSQSRRSSSYEQY